This TCR beta chain is from a study of PD-L1 blockade in urothelial cancer. Looking at the study overall: Patients had undergone 0 to 3 prior chemotherapy regimens.

TCRdb's copy holds only in-frame clones and misses some; the assay was immunoSEQ multiplex PCR. The data show more than 55,000 clones, approximately 80% seen once. Trimming pared 4 bases from V and 4 bases from J, leaving 11 bases between. The germline V gene encodes CDR1 LNHNV and CDR2 YYDKDF (reference sequence). This CDR3 is 14 amino acids long. Time point defined: pretreatment peripheral blood. Each patient's cancer was a locally advanced or metastatic urothelial carcinoma. The sample here was PBMCs, taken around atezolizumab (anti-PD-L1) treatment. The chain employs TRBV15 and TRBJ2-1, with a tentative D call TRBD1 (5 bases). This receptor was obtained from a man between 70 and 80 years old with urothelial cancer. The CDR3 spells CATSTDRPYNEQFF. The CDR3 nucleotides are TGTGCCACCAGCACCGACAGACCATACAATGAGCAGTTCTTC.